A single T cell receptor (beta chain) is shown here with its context. Antigen unknown. The CDR3 is 14 amino acids. CDR1 is MGHRA and CDR2 is YSYEKL in the germline V gene. Trimming removed 1 base from V and 0 bases from J, with 7 bases in between. The sample belongs to a study of T cell responses to AZD1222 COVID-19 vaccine. Notes on the study in general: Sampling that yielded the repertoires occurred only after the peak T cell response.

Repertoires were generated with immunoSEQ multiplex PCR, while TCRdb's copy carries only in-frame clones and drops some. The profile shows about 140,000 clones, about 86% of them singletons. The receptor was derived from an adult in good health. The sample was peripheral blood, taken on day 0 of AZD1222 vaccination. This chain connects TRBV4-1 to TRBJ2-7; a possible D gene is TRBD2 (6 bases). Here the CDR3 DNA reads TGCGCCAGCAGCCAAGTGGGACTCTCCTACGAGCAGTACTTC. Its protein is CASSQVGLSYEQYF.